A selection of T cell receptor beta chains follows, all from one sample in a study of cytomegalovirus exposure and HLA in healthy donors. Clones were sequenced by immunoSEQ multiplex PCR, and TCRdb holds only the in-frame ones, with some missing. The sample has about 110,000 clones; 69% are singletons. The sequenced sample was PBMCs. The receptors shown here come from a woman between 70 and 85 years old in good health and CMV-seropositive. Each CDR3 is given with its conserved first and last residue. Fields, in order: D gene, J gene, clone size, V gene, CDR3 DNA, CDR3 protein. D genes are given only for firm matches. For some rows the clone size is stated as once, few or many, or as a class when expanded; others skip it.

D: -
J: TRBJ1-3
size: few
V: TRBV2
DNA: TGTGCCAGCAGGGGGACTGCCTCTGGAAACACCATATATTTT
CDR3: CASRGTASGNTIYF

D: TRBD1
J: TRBJ1-1
size: -
V: TRBV29-1
DNA: TGCAGCGTCCCCACAGGGAACAGGGGGGGGTACACTGAAGCTTTCTTT
CDR3: CSVPTGNRGGYTEAFF

D: -
J: TRBJ2-6
size: few
V: TRBV7-2
DNA: TGTGCCAGCAGCTTACTGAGAGGGGCCAACGTCCTGACTTTC
CDR3: CASSLLRGANVLTF

D: -
J: TRBJ1-2
size: -
V: TRBV6-1
DNA: TGTGCCAGCAGTGAATCCCTCTTCGGCTACACCTTC
CDR3: CASSESLFGYTF

D: -
J: TRBJ1-5
size: once
V: TRBV9
DNA: TGTGCCAGCAGCGTAGGGTTTCCAGATCAGCCCCAGCATTTT
CDR3: CASSVGFPDQPQHF

D: -
J: TRBJ1-5
size: -
V: TRBV6-1
DNA: TGTGCCAGCTGTGGCAGGGGCCTCCCCTTCGATCAGCCCCAGCATTTT
CDR3: CASCGRGLPFDQPQHF

D: TRBD1
J: TRBJ1-1
size: -
V: TRBV27
DNA: TGTGCCAGCAGTTCCCGGGACAGGGTGGGAGAGGCTTTCTTT
CDR3: CASSSRDRVGEAFF

D: -
J: TRBJ2-7
size: -
V: TRBV7-2
DNA: TGTGCCAGCAGCTCCCAGGGAAGCTCCTACGAGCAGTACTTC
CDR3: CASSSQGSSYEQYF

D: TRBD1
J: TRBJ1-1
size: -
V: TRBV6-5
DNA: TGTGCCAGCAGGGGACAGGGGGCCGGGAACACTGAAGCTTTCTTT
CDR3: CASRGQGAGNTEAFF

D: -
J: TRBJ2-1
size: -
V: TRBV4-2
DNA: TGTGCCAGCAGTCCCGAGGGTGCCTACAATGAGCAGTTCTTC
CDR3: CASSPEGAYNEQFF

D: -
J: TRBJ1-1
size: -
V: TRBV11-2
DNA: TGTGCCAGCAGCCGGACAGACATGAACACTGAAGCTTTCTTT
CDR3: CASSRTDMNTEAFF

D: -
J: TRBJ2-7
size: few
V: TRBV27
DNA: TGTGCCAGCAGTTTAAATAGCTTTTACGAGCAGTACTTC
CDR3: CASSLNSFYEQYF

D: -
J: TRBJ2-7
size: -
V: TRBV30
DNA: TGTGCCTGGAAACCCTCAGGAACCAGCTCCTACGAGCAGTACTTC
CDR3: CAWKPSGTSSYEQYF

D: -
J: TRBJ2-5
size: -
V: TRBV5-1
DNA: TGCGCCAGCGTCGGTGAGACCCAGTACTTC
CDR3: CASVGETQYF

D: -
J: TRBJ2-4
size: -
V: TRBV7-2
DNA: TGTGCCAGCAGCACCGGGACACTCAAAAACATTCAGTACTTC
CDR3: CASSTGTLKNIQYF

D: TRBD2
J: TRBJ2-7
size: -
V: TRBV7-8
DNA: TGTGCCAGCAGCATCCGGGACTACTCCTACGAGCAGTACTTC
CDR3: CASSIRDYSYEQYF

D: TRBD1
J: TRBJ1-3
size: -
V: TRBV6-5
DNA: TGTGCCAGCAGTGGCCGGGACAGGGGAAACACCATATATTTT
CDR3: CASSGRDRGNTIYF

D: -
J: TRBJ1-4
size: -
V: TRBV1
DNA: TGCACCAGCGACCCCAACCGGGACAGGGCTAATGAAAAACTGTTTTTT
CDR3: CTSDPNRDRANEKLFF

D: -
J: TRBJ1-5
size: -
V: TRBV7-2
DNA: TGTGCCAGCAGCTTAGGCGGGCAGGCCCCCCAGCATTTT
CDR3: CASSLGGQAPQHF

D: -
J: TRBJ2-7
size: once
V: TRBV29-1
DNA: TGCAGCGTTGAAAGAACGGGCTCCTACGAGCAGTACTTC
CDR3: CSVERTGSYEQYF

D: -
J: TRBJ1-1
size: -
V: TRBV19
DNA: TGTGCCAGCCGGGAAGTCCGGAACACTGAAGCTTTCTTT
CDR3: CASREVRNTEAFF

D: TRBD1
J: TRBJ2-7
size: -
V: TRBV5-1
DNA: TGCGCCAGCAGCTTGGCCGGGACAGACCCTATGGGCGAGCAGTACTTC
CDR3: CASSLAGTDPMGEQYF

D: -
J: TRBJ1-4
size: few
V: TRBV6-6
DNA: TGTGCCAGCAGTTACTCGAGGTCTACTAATGAAAAACTGTTTTTT
CDR3: CASSYSRSTNEKLFF

D: -
J: TRBJ1-3
size: once
V: TRBV2
DNA: TGTGCCAGCAGTGGAAGAGGGTCTGGAAACACCATATATTTT
CDR3: CASSGRGSGNTIYF

D: TRBD1
J: TRBJ2-7
size: -
V: TRBV5-1
DNA: TGCGCCAGCAGCTCCGGGACAGCGGTGGACGAGCAGTACTTC
CDR3: CASSSGTAVDEQYF

D: TRBD1
J: TRBJ1-4
size: -
V: TRBV6-6
DNA: TGTGCCAGCAGTAACACAGGGGGAGGGAATGAAAAACTGTTTTTT
CDR3: CASSNTGGGNEKLFF

D: -
J: TRBJ1-1
size: -
V: TRBV29-1
DNA: TGCAGCGTTGTAAGGGGGATGAACACTGAAGCTTTCTTT
CDR3: CSVVRGMNTEAFF

D: TRBD2
J: TRBJ2-1
size: -
V: TRBV14
DNA: TGTGCCAGCAGCCTCCTTGGGGGGGTCAACAATGAGCAGTTCTTC
CDR3: CASSLLGGVNNEQFF

D: -
J: TRBJ1-2
size: -
V: TRBV2
DNA: TGTGCCAGCAGTGGGGGGGGTGGCTACACCTTC
CDR3: CASSGGGGYTF

D: -
J: TRBJ2-7
size: -
V: TRBV6-6
DNA: TGTGCCAGCGGGTCGGACTCCCAGTCCTACGAGCAGTACTTC
CDR3: CASGSDSQSYEQYF

D: -
J: TRBJ1-1
size: -
V: TRBV18
DNA: TGTGCCAGCTCGGGAGACTTGAACACTGAAGCTTTCTTT
CDR3: CASSGDLNTEAFF

D: -
J: TRBJ1-1
size: few
V: TRBV7-9
DNA: TGTGCCAGCAGCTTGCAGGGAATTAGTGAAGCTTTCTTT
CDR3: CASSLQGISEAFF

D: -
J: TRBJ2-1
size: once
V: TRBV6-5
DNA: TGTGCCAGCAGCCTAGATCCGGGGTCGGGCAATGAGCAGTTCTTC
CDR3: CASSLDPGSGNEQFF

D: -
J: TRBJ1-5
size: -
V: TRBV6-5
DNA: TGTGCCAGCAGCCGGACTGGAAATCAGCCCCAGCATTTT
CDR3: CASSRTGNQPQHF

D: TRBD2
J: TRBJ2-1
size: -
V: TRBV6-4
DNA: TGTGCCAGCAGTGAAGGGCGGGGGGGCTACAATGAGCAGTTCTTC
CDR3: CASSEGRGGYNEQFF

D: -
J: TRBJ1-2
size: -
V: TRBV25-1
DNA: TGTGCCAGCAGTGACTCCTCCACAGGAAACTATGGCTACACCTTC
CDR3: CASSDSSTGNYGYTF

D: -
J: TRBJ2-2
size: -
V: TRBV10-3
DNA: TGTGCCATCAGTGAGCTAACGGGGACCGGGGAGCTGTTTTTT
CDR3: CAISELTGTGELFF

D: -
J: TRBJ2-3
size: -
V: TRBV27
DNA: TGTGCCAGCTCTTCTTGGGCTAGCTACACAGATACGCAGTATTTT
CDR3: CASSSWASYTDTQYF

D: TRBD1
J: TRBJ1-4
size: -
V: TRBV30
DNA: TGTGCCTGGAGTCGGACAGGAAGTCATGAAAAACTGTTTTTT
CDR3: CAWSRTGSHEKLFF

D: TRBD2
J: TRBJ2-5
size: -
V: TRBV30
DNA: TGTGCCTGGAGTAGTCTAGCGGGGACGACCCAGTACTTC
CDR3: CAWSSLAGTTQYF

D: TRBD1
J: TRBJ1-1
size: -
V: TRBV14
DNA: TGTGCCAGCAGCCAAGATGGGACAGGGGTTACTGAAGCTTTCTTT
CDR3: CASSQDGTGVTEAFF

D: -
J: TRBJ2-3
size: -
V: TRBV7-2
DNA: TGTGCCAGCAGCCCATTGAGCAATGTGGTGGCAGATACGCAGTATTTT
CDR3: CASSPLSNVVADTQYF

D: TRBD1
J: TRBJ2-5
size: -
V: TRBV10-3
DNA: TGTGCCATCAGTGAGGGGGACAGGGATTGGGAGACCCAGTACTTC
CDR3: CAISEGDRDWETQYF